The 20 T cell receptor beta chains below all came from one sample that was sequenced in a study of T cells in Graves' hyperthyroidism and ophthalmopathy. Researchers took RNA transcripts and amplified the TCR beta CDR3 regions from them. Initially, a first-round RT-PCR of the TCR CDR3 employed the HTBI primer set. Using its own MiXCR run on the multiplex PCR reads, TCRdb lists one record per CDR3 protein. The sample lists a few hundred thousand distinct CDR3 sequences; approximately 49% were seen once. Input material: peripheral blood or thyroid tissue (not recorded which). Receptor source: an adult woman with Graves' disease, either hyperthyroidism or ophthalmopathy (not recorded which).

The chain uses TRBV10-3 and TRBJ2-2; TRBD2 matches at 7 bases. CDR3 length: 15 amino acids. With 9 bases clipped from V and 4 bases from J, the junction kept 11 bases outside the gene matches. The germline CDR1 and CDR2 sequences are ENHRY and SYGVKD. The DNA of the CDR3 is TGTGCCATAACCGGGACTATCGGTGGCACCGGGGAGCTGTTTTTT. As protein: CAITGTIGGTGELFF.

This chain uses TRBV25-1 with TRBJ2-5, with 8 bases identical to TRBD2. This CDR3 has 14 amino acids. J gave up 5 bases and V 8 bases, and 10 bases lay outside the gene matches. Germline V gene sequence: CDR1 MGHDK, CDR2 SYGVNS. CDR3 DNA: TGTGCCAGCTCGACTAGCGTTCGGAGGGAGACCCAGTACTTC. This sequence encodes CASSTSVRRETQYF.

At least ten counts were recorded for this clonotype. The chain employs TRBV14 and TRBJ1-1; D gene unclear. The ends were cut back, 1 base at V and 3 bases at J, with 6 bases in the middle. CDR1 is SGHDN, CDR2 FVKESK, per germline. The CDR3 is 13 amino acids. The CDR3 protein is CASSQGTDTEAFF. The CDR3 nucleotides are TGTGCCAGCAGCCAAGGGACGGACACTGAAGCTTTCTTT.

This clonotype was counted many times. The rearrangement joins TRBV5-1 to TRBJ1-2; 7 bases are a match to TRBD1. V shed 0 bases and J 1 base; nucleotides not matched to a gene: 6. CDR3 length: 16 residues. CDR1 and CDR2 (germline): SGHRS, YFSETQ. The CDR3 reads CASSLVWDSLNYGYTF. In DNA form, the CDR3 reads TGCGCCAGCAGCTTGGTCTGGGACAGCCTTAACTATGGCTACACCTTC.

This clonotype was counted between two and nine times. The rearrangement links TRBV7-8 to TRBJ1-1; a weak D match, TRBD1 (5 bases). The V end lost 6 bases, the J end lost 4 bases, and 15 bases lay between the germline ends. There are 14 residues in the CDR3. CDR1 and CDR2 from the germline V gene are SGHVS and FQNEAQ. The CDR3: CASRRGTSGTEAFF. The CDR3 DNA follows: TGTGCCAGCAGACGGGGGACGTCTGGCACTGAAGCTTTCTTT.

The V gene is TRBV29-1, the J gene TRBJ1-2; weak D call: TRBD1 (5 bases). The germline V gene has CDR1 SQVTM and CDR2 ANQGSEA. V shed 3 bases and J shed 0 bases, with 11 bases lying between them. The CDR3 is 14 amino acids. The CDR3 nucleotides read TGCAGCGTTGAGGGGGACTCAGCTAACTATGGCTACACCTTC. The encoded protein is CSVEGDSANYGYTF.

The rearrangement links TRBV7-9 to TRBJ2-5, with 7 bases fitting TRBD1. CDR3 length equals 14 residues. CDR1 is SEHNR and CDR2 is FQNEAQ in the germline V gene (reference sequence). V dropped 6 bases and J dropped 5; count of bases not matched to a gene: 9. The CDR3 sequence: CASSAHRGTETQYF. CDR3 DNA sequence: TGTGCCAGCAGTGCCCACAGGGGAACGGAGACCCAGTACTTC.

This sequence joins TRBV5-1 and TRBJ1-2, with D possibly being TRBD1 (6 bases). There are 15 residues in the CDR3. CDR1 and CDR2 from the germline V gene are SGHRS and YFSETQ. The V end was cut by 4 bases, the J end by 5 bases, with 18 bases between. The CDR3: CASSPAAGGAYGYTF. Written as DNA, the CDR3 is TGCGCCAGCAGCCCAGCCGCCGGGGGGGCGTATGGCTACACCTTC.

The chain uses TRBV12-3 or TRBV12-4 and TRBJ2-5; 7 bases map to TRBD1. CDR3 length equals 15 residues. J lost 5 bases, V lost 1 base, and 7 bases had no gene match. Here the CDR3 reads CASSLGKVRGETQYF. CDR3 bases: TGTGCCAGCAGTTTAGGCAAAGTCAGGGGGGAGACCCAGTACTTC.

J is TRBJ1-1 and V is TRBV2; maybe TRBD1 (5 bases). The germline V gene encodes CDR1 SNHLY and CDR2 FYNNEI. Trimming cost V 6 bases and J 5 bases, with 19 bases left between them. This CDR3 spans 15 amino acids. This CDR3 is CASSSGGIGGTEAFF. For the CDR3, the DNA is TGTGCCAGCAGCTCGGGGGGGATAGGAGGGACTGAAGCTTTCTTT.

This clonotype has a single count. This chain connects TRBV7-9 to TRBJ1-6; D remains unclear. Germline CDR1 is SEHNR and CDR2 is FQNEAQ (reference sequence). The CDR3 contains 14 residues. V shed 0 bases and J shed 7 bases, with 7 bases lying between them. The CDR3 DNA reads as TGTGCCAGCAGCTTAGCCTCAGTGAATTCACCCCTCCACTTT. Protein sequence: CASSLASVNSPLHF.

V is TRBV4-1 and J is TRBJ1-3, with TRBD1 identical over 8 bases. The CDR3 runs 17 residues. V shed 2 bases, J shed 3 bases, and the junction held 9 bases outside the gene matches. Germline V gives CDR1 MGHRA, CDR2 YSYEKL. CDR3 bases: TGCGCCAGCAGCCAACCACTCAGGGGGCGAAGTGGAAACACCATATATTTT. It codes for CASSQPLRGRSGNTIYF.

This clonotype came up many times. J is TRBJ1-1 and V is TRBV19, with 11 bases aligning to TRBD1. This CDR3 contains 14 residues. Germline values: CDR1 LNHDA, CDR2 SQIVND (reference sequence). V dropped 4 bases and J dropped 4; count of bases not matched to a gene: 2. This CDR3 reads CASSRTGGITEAFF. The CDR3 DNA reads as TGTGCCAGTAGTAGGACAGGGGGCATCACTGAAGCTTTCTTT.

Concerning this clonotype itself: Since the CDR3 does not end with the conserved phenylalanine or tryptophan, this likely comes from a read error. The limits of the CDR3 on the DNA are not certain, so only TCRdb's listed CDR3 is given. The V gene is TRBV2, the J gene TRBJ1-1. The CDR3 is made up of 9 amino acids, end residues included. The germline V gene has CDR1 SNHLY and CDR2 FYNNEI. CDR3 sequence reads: CASSEANLQ.

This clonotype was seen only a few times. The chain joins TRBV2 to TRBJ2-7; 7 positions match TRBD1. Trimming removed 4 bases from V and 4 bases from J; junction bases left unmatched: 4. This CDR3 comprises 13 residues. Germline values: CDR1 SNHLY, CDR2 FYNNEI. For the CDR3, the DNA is TGTGCCAGCAGTGCTAGGGACAGTTACGAGCAGTACTTC. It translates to CASSARDSYEQYF.

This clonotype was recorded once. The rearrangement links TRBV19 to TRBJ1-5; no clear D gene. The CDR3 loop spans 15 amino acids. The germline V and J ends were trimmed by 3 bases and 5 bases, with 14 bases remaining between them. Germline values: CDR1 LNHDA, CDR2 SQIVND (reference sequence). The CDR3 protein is CASSIEGVSDQPQHF. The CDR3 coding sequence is TGTGCCAGTAGTATCGAGGGAGTCTCGGATCAGCCCCAGCATTTT.

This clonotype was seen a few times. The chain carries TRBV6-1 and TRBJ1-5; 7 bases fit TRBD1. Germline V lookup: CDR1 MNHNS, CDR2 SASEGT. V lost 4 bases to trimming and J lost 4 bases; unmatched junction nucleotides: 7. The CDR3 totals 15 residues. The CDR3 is CASSGRRTGNQPQHF. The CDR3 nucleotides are TGTGCCAGCAGTGGACGCCGGACAGGAAATCAGCCCCAGCATTTT.

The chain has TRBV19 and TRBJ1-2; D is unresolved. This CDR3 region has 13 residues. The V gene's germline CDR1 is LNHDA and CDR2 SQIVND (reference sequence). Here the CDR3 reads CARDLQVLYGYTF. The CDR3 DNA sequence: TGTGCTAGAGATCTTCAGGTGCTCTATGGCTACACCTTC.

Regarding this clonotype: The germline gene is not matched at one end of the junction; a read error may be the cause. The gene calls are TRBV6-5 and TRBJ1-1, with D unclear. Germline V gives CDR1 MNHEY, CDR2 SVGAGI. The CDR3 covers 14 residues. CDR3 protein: CVSSYKGKITEAFF. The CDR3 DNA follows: TGTGTCAGCAGTTACAAAGGGAAAATTACTGAAGCTTTCTTT.

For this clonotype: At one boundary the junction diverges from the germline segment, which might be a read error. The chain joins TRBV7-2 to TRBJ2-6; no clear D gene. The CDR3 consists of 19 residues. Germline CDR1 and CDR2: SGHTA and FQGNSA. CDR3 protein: CASSQPPLGSSSGANVLTF. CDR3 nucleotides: TGCGCCAGCAGCCAACCCCCCTTGGGGTCGAGCTCTGGGGCCAACGTCCTGACTTTC.